This T cell receptor (beta chain) was sequenced for a study of blood T cells in healthy people across ages. Findings and limits, study-wide: Per-million-T-cell TCR beta diversity fell roughly linearly with age. Long-lived and aged donors differed, with more naive CD4+ cells and higher diversity in the long-lived.

Germline-derived CDR1 and CDR2 are MNHEY and SMNVEV (reference sequence). V was clipped by 6 bases and J by 6 bases, with 15 bases between them. CDR3 length: 15 residues. Investigators took 8.5 to 10 milliliters of peripheral blood from every donor. Primed by a sample-barcoded 5' primer and a J-beta primer mix, a second PCR proceeded for about 7 to 11 cycles. TCRdb redid the calling of the 5' RACE reads with MiXCR, one entry per CDR3 protein. The sample shows roughly 1,500,000 distinct CDR3 sequences, roughly 40% of them seen only once. On this clonotype: Antigen: not known.

Sample: blood. The receptor's source is a woman aged 18-29 years in good health. The V call is TRBV27, the J call TRBJ1-6; weak D call: TRBD1 (5 bases). This CDR3 is CASSLLGQTNSPLHF. CDR3 nucleotides: TGTGCCAGCAGCCTCCTGGGGCAGACTAATTCACCCCTCCACTTT.